The next 30 T cell receptor beta chains were all read from a single sample in a study of blood T cell repertoires in COVID-19 (dated by TCRdb to the early 2020s). Library preparation used the immunoSEQ multiplex PCR assay. TCRdb limited this immuneACCESS table to in-frame rearrangements with V and J called. A share of clones is missing; checked studies link under half to unresolved V genes, and the rest is unexplained. The sample profile shows almost 250,000 clones; roughly 89% of them were found once. The top ten constitute under 5% of the sample. Sequenced input: PBMCs or T cells enriched from blood (not recorded which). The source is a woman in her twenties or thirties who had recovered from COVID-19.

The chain links TRBV4-1 to TRBJ1-3; tentatively, D is TRBD1 (6 bases). The V gene lost 0 bases and the J gene lost 1 base, with 10 bases spanning the gap. This CDR3 is built from 16 residues. Germline V CDR1 and CDR2: MGHRA, YSYEKL. CDR3 sequence (DNA): TGCGCCAGCAGCCAAGATGTTCAGGGGTCTGGAAACACCATATATTTT. It encodes CASSQDVQGSGNTIYF.

The chain employs TRBV6-5 and TRBJ2-2; perhaps TRBD2 as D (6 bases). V lost 7 bases to trimming and J lost 1 base, with 13 bases between them. Looked up from germline, CDR1 is MNHEY and CDR2 is SVGAGI. This CDR3 has 15 amino acids. CDR3 sequence: CASTRGRENTGELFF. The CDR3 DNA sequence: TGTGCCAGCACCCGAGGGCGGGAGAACACCGGGGAGCTGTTTTTT.

The chain uses TRBV7-3 and TRBJ2-3; 11 positions agree with TRBD2. The germline CDR1 and CDR2 sequences are SGHTA and FQGTGA. This CDR3 is 16 amino acids long. With V trimmed by 2 bases and J by 1 base, 2 bases remained unmatched. The CDR3 protein is CASSLGTSGRTDTQYF. The CDR3 coding sequence is TGTGCCAGCAGCTTAGGGACTAGCGGACGCACAGATACGCAGTATTTT.

This clone has more than one count but fewer than ten. This chain joins TRBV20-1 and TRBJ2-7; D is ambiguous. V lost 4 bases to trimming and J lost 5 bases, with 9 bases between them. CDR1 is DFQATT and CDR2 is SNEGSKA in the germline V gene (reference sequence). The CDR3 is 11 residues long. The CDR3 here is CSAIISHEQYF. Written as DNA, the CDR3 is TGCAGTGCTATCATTTCCCACGAGCAGTACTTC.

The V call is TRBV7-9, the J call TRBJ2-7; weak D call: TRBD2 (6 bases). Trimming took off 5 bases at V and 4 bases at J, with 12 bases between the two ends. There are 13 residues in the CDR3. The germline CDR1 and CDR2 sequences are SEHNR and FQNEAQ (reference sequence). The CDR3, as DNA: TGTGCCAGCAGCAAAAGGGACTCTTACGAGCAGTACTTC. Its translation: CASSKRDSYEQYF.

The gene calls are TRBV24-1 and TRBJ2-2; 12 bases align to TRBD2. The CDR3 covers 18 residues. Germline V lookup: CDR1 KGHDR, CDR2 SFDVKD. The V and J ends lost 4 bases and 0 bases, in that order; junction bases with no gene match: 5. The CDR3 nucleotides are TGTGCCACCAGTGAGCCGACTAGCGGGAGTTCGAACACCGGGGAGCTGTTTTTT. This codes for CATSEPTSGSSNTGELFF.

CDR3 sequence reads: CASSRDRANYGYTF. CDR3 sequence (DNA): TGTGCCAGCAGCCGGGACAGGGCTAACTATGGCTACACCTTC. J is TRBJ1-2 and V is TRBV11-2; 9 positions agree with TRBD1. Unmatched junction bases numbered 1, after V lost 5 bases and J lost 0 bases. Germline V gene data show CDR1 as SGHAT and CDR2 as FQNNGV. The CDR3 sequence is 14 residues long.

The chain combines TRBV4-2 with TRBJ1-2; 10 bases are a match to TRBD1. The germline CDR1 and CDR2 sequences are LGHNA and YNFKEQ. V trimming: 2 bases; J trimming: 3 bases; junction bases outside the gene matches: 3. The CDR3 runs 15 residues. DNA for the CDR3: TGTGCCAGCAGCCAAACGGACAGGGGGGACTATGGCTACACCTTC. Amino acids: CASSQTDRGDYGYTF.

The chain carries TRBV28 and TRBJ2-3; TRBD1 matches at 10 bases. Germline V CDR1 and CDR2: MDHEN, SYDVKM. The CDR3 runs 13 residues. As DNA, the CDR3 is TGTGCTGCCGGGACAGGGGACACAGATACGCAGTATTTT. It specifies CAAGTGDTDTQYF.

The chain recombines TRBV12-5 with TRBJ1-1; D unclear. V shed 4 bases and J shed 5 bases, with 14 bases lying between them. The V gene's germline CDR1 is LGHNT and CDR2 FRNRAP. This CDR3 has 14 amino acids. The CDR3 here is CASGSRNSGTEAFF. DNA for the CDR3: TGTGCTAGTGGTTCGAGGAATTCGGGAACTGAAGCTTTCTTT.

This clone was counted a few times. The rearrangement links TRBV6-6 to TRBJ2-3; D might be TRBD2 (6 bases). The CDR3 loop spans 15 amino acids. Looked up from germline, CDR1 is MNHNY and CDR2 is SVGAGI (reference sequence). V lost 6 bases, J lost 1 base, and 14 bases lay in between. The CDR3 reads CASRSSGSGTDTQYF. In nucleotides, the CDR3 is TGTGCCAGCAGATCCAGCGGGTCGGGCACAGATACGCAGTATTTT.

The chain couples TRBV7-9 to TRBJ1-2; possibly TRBD1 for D (5 bases). This CDR3 region has 12 residues. Trimming removed 7 bases from V and 4 bases from J, with 10 bases in between. CDR1 SEHNR and CDR2 FQNEAQ come from the germline V gene (reference sequence). CDR3 bases: TGTGCCAGCACCCTAGACAGCTATGGCTACACCTTC. This encodes CASTLDSYGYTF.

As DNA, the CDR3 is TGTGCCAGCAGTTACGAAGGGACTAGCGGGAGGTCCTACAATGAGCAGTTCTTC. Its protein is CASSYEGTSGRSYNEQFF. This chain uses TRBV6-2 or TRBV6-3 with TRBJ2-1; TRBD2 matches 15 bases. The J segment lost 1 base and the V segment lost 2 bases, leaving 3 bases of the junction unmatched. Per the germline V gene, CDR1 is MNHEY and CDR2 is SVGEGT. The CDR3 loop spans 18 amino acids.

The chain couples TRBV7-2 to TRBJ2-5; TRBD2 agrees at 11 bases. V lost 4 bases to trimming and J lost 5 bases; unmatched junction nucleotides: 9. CDR1 is SGHTA, CDR2 FQGNSA, per germline. The CDR3 spans 16 residues. In DNA form, the CDR3 reads TGTGCCAGCAGCTCCGTAGCGGGAGGGCCCGAGGAGACCCAGTACTTC. This sequence encodes CASSSVAGGPEETQYF.

This chain connects TRBV7-8 to TRBJ2-7, with 12 bases matching TRBD1. The CDR3 covers 18 residues. V trimming: 5 bases; J trimming: 5 bases; junction bases outside the gene matches: 16. CDR1 and CDR2 from the germline V gene are SGHVS and FQNEAQ. The CDR3 region is CASSPQGGQGAASNEQYF. The CDR3 bases are TGTGCCAGCAGCCCGCAAGGGGGACAGGGGGCAGCTTCGAACGAGCAGTACTTC.

The chain has TRBV25-1 and TRBJ1-2; no clear D. V lost 7 bases and J 6 bases, leaving 12 bases between the germline ends. Per the germline V gene, CDR1 is MGHDK and CDR2 is SYGVNS. The length of the CDR3 is 12 residues. CDR3 sequence reads: CASKIGVDGYTF. CDR3 nucleotide sequence: TGTGCCAGCAAGATCGGGGTGGATGGCTACACCTTC.

The chain links TRBV6-2 or TRBV6-3 to TRBJ1-5; maybe TRBD1 (6 bases). Germline V CDR1 and CDR2: MNHEY, SVGEGT. There are 14 residues in the CDR3. Trimming cost V 2 bases and J 7 bases, with 12 bases left between them. CDR3 in amino acids: CASSYTGIGQPQHF. Written as DNA, the CDR3 is TGTGCCAGCAGTTACACAGGGATTGGGCAGCCCCAGCATTTT.

The chain is built from TRBV6-5 and TRBJ1-3; tentative D call: TRBD1 (5 bases). Trimming pared 6 bases from V and 0 bases from J, leaving 9 bases between. The length of the CDR3 is 14 residues. Looked up from germline, CDR1 is MNHEY and CDR2 is SVGAGI. In nucleotides, the CDR3 is TGTGCCAGCAGAACGACAGTCTCTGGAAACACCATATATTTT. Residues: CASRTTVSGNTIYF.

CDR3 loop: CSVATGLATEAFF. The CDR3 DNA follows: TGCAGCGTGGCCACAGGGCTAGCCACTGAAGCTTTCTTT. The V and J genes are TRBV29-1 and TRBJ1-1, with TRBD1 as a possible D gene (6 bases). The CDR3 length is 13 residues. Germline V gives CDR1 SQVTM, CDR2 ANQGSEA. V lost 6 bases to trimming and J lost 4 bases, with 15 bases between them.

This clone was seen a handful of times. The rearrangement joins TRBV27 to TRBJ1-1; a weak D match, TRBD1 (5 bases). The germline V gene encodes CDR1 MNHEY and CDR2 SMNVEV (reference sequence). CDR3 size: 16 residues. V was trimmed by 3 bases and J by 4 bases, leaving 18 bases between them. CDR3 loop: CASSFGTQPGRTEAFF. Written as DNA, the CDR3 is TGTGCCAGCAGTTTTGGGACTCAACCAGGACGCACTGAAGCTTTCTTT.

Here the CDR3 reads CASSFRGNPTGELFF. The CDR3 DNA reads as TGTGCCAGCAGCTTCCGGGGGAACCCAACCGGGGAGCTGTTTTTT. V usage is TRBV11-2 and J usage is TRBJ2-2; a weak D match, TRBD2 (6 bases). The CDR3 runs 15 residues. V was cut by 3 bases and J by 5 bases, with 13 bases left in between. CDR1 and CDR2 from the germline V gene are SGHAT and FQNNGV.

The chain couples TRBV2 to TRBJ1-4; D unresolved. This CDR3 region has 13 residues. Germline loops: CDR1 SNHLY, CDR2 FYNNEI. V gave up 2 bases and J gave up 8 bases, with 9 bases separating them. In nucleotides, the CDR3 is TGTGCCAGCAGTGAAAGCCGATGGGAAAAACTGTTTTTT. The encoded protein is CASSESRWEKLFF.

The chain recombines TRBV11-2 with TRBJ2-5; no clear D gene. V was shortened by 7 bases and J by 3 bases, with 6 bases between the two germline ends. The CDR3 consists of 11 residues. Germline lookup yields CDR1 SGHAT and CDR2 FQNNGV. The CDR3 DNA sequence: TGTGCCAGCACCGGAGAAGAGACCCAGTACTTC. It translates to CASTGEETQYF.

The chain is built from TRBV15 and TRBJ1-2, with 10 bases that match TRBD1. The CDR3 consists of 16 residues. The V gene end was trimmed by 5 bases and the J gene end by 5 bases; junction bases not matched to a gene: 11. CDR1 and CDR2 from the germline V gene are LNHNV and YYDKDF (reference sequence). The CDR3 bases are TGTGCCACCAGCGAGGATTGGGGACAGGGGAAGTATGGCTACACCTTC. This translates into CATSEDWGQGKYGYTF.

The count of this clone is one. The chain is built from TRBV30 and TRBJ1-1; 7 nucleotides match TRBD1. Losses at the gene ends were 0 bases for V and 5 bases for J; bases not matched to a gene: 9. Germline V lookup: CDR1 GTSNPN, CDR2 SVGIG (reference sequence). This CDR3 has 15 residues. Here the CDR3 DNA reads TGTGCCTGGAGTGTACCCACAGGGGCCAGAACTGAAGCTTTCTTT. As protein: CAWSVPTGARTEAFF.

This clone was found once. It is unclear where the CDR3 begins or ends on the DNA, so no DNA is shown, and the CDR3 is as TCRdb lists it. The chain recombines TRBV27 with TRBJ2-7; TRBD1 reflects the table's D call only, with no check against the DNA. Both ends counted, the CDR3 spans 14 residues. CDR1 is MNHEY and CDR2 is SMNVEV in the germline V gene (reference sequence). CDR3 sequence reads: CASSSSDREYEQYF.

This clone has just a few counts. The chain links TRBV19 to TRBJ1-1, with D perhaps matching TRBD1 (6 bases). The CDR3 has 12 residues. The V gene lost 10 bases and the J gene lost 5 bases, with 14 bases spanning the gap. Germline-derived CDR1 and CDR2 are LNHDA and SQIVND (reference sequence). The CDR3 loop is CATSGVSTEAFF. CDR3 DNA: TGTGCCACCTCAGGGGTTAGTACTGAAGCTTTCTTT.

The J gene is TRBJ1-5, the V gene TRBV7-8, with D perhaps matching TRBD1 (5 bases). The CDR3 length is 13 residues. V lost 6 bases and J lost 5, with 11 bases in between. From germline, CDR1 is SGHVS and CDR2 FQNEAQ. The CDR3 is CASRQEQHQPQHF. Written as DNA, the CDR3 is TGTGCCAGCAGACAGGAGCAGCATCAGCCCCAGCATTTT.

The CDR3 sequence is CASSWRASGARGDTEAFF. In nucleotides, the CDR3 is TGTGCCAGCAGCTGGAGGGCCTCCGGGGCTCGAGGTGACACTGAAGCTTTCTTT. This chain links TRBV5-6 with TRBJ1-1; D might be TRBD1 (5 bases). CDR3 size: 18 residues. Trimming pared 3 bases from V and 3 bases from J, leaving 24 bases between. The germline V gene has CDR1 SGHDT and CDR2 YYEEEE.

The V gene is TRBV4-1, the J gene TRBJ2-1; 12 bases fit TRBD1. Germline V gene lookup returns CDR1 MGHRA and CDR2 YSYEKL. This CDR3 region has 19 residues. V lost 5 bases to trimming and J lost 0 bases; unmatched junction nucleotides: 11. The CDR3: CASSFRDRGPLSSYNEQFF. CDR3 sequence (DNA): TGCGCCAGCAGCTTTCGGGACAGGGGGCCACTGAGCTCCTACAATGAGCAGTTCTTC.